This is a list of T cell receptor beta chains from one sample in a study of blood T cells in healthy people across ages. MiXCR, applied by TCRdb to the 5' RACE reads, yields one record per CDR3 protein. The sample includes about 1.4 million distinct CDR3 sequences, around 55% of them seen just once. Material for sequencing was blood. The receptor source for this set is a man younger than 35 in good health. Each CDR3 is given with its conserved first and last residue. The D gene is left open where the match is weak. Size is omitted from some rows. Given values are once, few, many or a class for expanded clones.

cdr3_length,j_call,clone_size,d_call,v_call,cdr3_aa,cdr3_nt
16,TRBJ2-3,.,.,TRBV3-1,CASNSITMGRVDTQYF,TGTGCCAGCAACTCCATTACTATGGGCCGGGTGGATACGCAGTATTTT
13,TRBJ1-1,.,.,TRBV27,CASSLRSGGEAFF,TGTGCCAGCAGTTTAAGAAGTGGGGGCGAAGCTTTCTTT
15,TRBJ2-1,.,.,TRBV2,CASSGDGLRYNEQFF,TGTGCCAGCAGTGGGGACGGACTCCGTTACAATGAGCAGTTCTTC
17,TRBJ2-4,few,TRBD2,TRBV10-3,CAISESVLAGVANIQYF,TGTGCCATCAGTGAGTCGGTATTAGCGGGAGTAGCCAACATTCAGTACTTC
13,TRBJ1-1,many,.,TRBV12-3/TRBV12-4,CASSLRENTEAFF,TGTGCCAGCAGTTTGAGAGAGAACACTGAAGCTTTCTTT
16,TRBJ2-7,.,.,TRBV20-1,CSARGPINPPTYEQYF,TGCAGTGCTAGAGGCCCGATCAATCCACCTACCTACGAGCAGTACTTC
13,TRBJ2-2,few,.,TRBV12-3/TRBV12-4,CASSSSVTGELFF,TGTGCCAGCAGTTCTAGCGTCACCGGGGAGCTGTTTTTT
18,TRBJ2-3,.,.,TRBV7-2,CASSFRGAGATSTDTQYF,TGTGCCAGCAGCTTTCGGGGCGCGGGGGCCACTAGCACAGATACGCAGTATTTT
14,TRBJ2-7,few,.,TRBV5-1,CASSSREISYEQYF,TGCGCCAGCAGCTCCAGGGAAATCTCCTACGAGCAGTACTTC
15,TRBJ2-2,.,.,TRBV7-2,CANPDEPSLGRELFF,TGTGCCAATCCTGATGAACCTAGCCTCGGAAGGGAGCTGTTTTTT
16,TRBJ2-1,.,TRBD2,TRBV5-6,CASSLDGGLAVYEQFF,TGTGCCAGCAGCTTGGACGGGGGACTAGCGGTCTATGAGCAGTTCTTC
15,TRBJ2-7,.,.,TRBV12-3/TRBV12-4,CASSIFRLSSYEQYF,TGTGCCAGCAGTATCTTCCGACTCAGCTCCTACGAGCAGTACTTC
18,TRBJ1-2,.,TRBD1,TRBV7-8,CASSPGETGGNRNYGYTF,TGTGCCAGCAGCCCCGGGGAGACAGGGGGAAATCGTAACTATGGCTACACCTTC
16,TRBJ2-3,few,.,TRBV4-3,CASSQDSGAFADTQYF,TGCGCCAGCAGCCAAGATTCCGGGGCGTTCGCAGATACGCAGTATTTT
15,TRBJ2-7,.,.,TRBV28,CASSPRKSQVNEQYF,TGTGCCAGCAGTCCCCGAAAATCACAGGTCAACGAGCAGTACTTC
14,TRBJ2-1,.,.,TRBV6-5,CASSRLSGLEEQFF,TGTGCCAGCAGCAGGCTTAGCGGCTTGGAAGAGCAGTTCTTC
15,TRBJ2-5,.,TRBD1,TRBV7-6,CASSLRGQGRETQYF,TGTGCCAGCAGCTTAAGGGGGCAGGGACGAGAGACCCAGTACTTC
17,TRBJ2-7,.,TRBD1,TRBV4-2,CASSQVSGGSLHYEQYF,TGTGCCAGCAGCCAAGTGTCAGGGGGTTCCCTTCACTACGAGCAGTACTTC
17,TRBJ1-3,.,TRBD1,TRBV7-8,CASSPWDRASSGNTIYF,TGTGCCAGCAGCCCCTGGGACAGGGCCAGCTCTGGAAACACCATATATTTT
13,TRBJ2-5,.,.,TRBV6-5,CASTSLGGETQYF,TGTGCCAGCACCTCCCTAGGGGGAGAGACCCAGTACTTC